Described below is a single T cell receptor beta chain sequence and its context. Gene and germline names: mouse. The CDR3 is cut off 1 residue early in the read; its end comes from the germline J gene. This entry is derived from a study of tissue T cells after allogeneic stem cell transplantation. Germline V lookup: CDR1 KGHTA, CDR2 FQNQQP. CDR3 size: 13 residues. Indicated time point: mouse harvest day 14 after allogeneic transplant. Mouse grafts combined 10^7 T-cell-depleted bone marrow cells with 10^6 splenic CD5+ T cells. The repertoire was sequenced with immunoSEQ multiplex PCR; TCRdb's copy has only in-frame clones and lacks some. The sample has approximately 4,000 clones, around half seen once.

The clonotype comes from a female BALB/c mouse given C57BL/6 T cells with graft-versus-host disease after an allogeneic hematopoietic cell transplant. The sequenced material came from lymph node tissue. The V and J genes are TRBV23 and TRBJ2-4; the DNA was not compared with TRBD2, the D call given in the table. The part of the CDR3 DNA that was read is TGCTCCAGCAGTCCGGGACTGGGGAACACCTTGTAC. Translating gives CSSSPGLGNTLY. The entire CDR3 protein is CSSSPGLGNTLYF. The entire variable domain, with the rest obtained from reference TRBV23 and TRBJ2-4, is as follows: DAAVTQKPRYLIKMKGQEAEMKCIPEKGHTAVFWYQQKQSKELKFLIYFQNQQPLDQIDMVKERFSAVCPSSSLCSLGIRTCEAEDSALYLCSSSPGLGNTLYFGAGTRLSVL.